This T cell receptor beta chain was captured by sequencing in a study of memory CD4+ T cells and cytomegalovirus serostatus (dated by TCRdb to between 2018 and 2020). About the investigation overall: A total of around 35 healthy Belgian adults, of whom 9 were CMV seropositive and about 24 were CMV seronegative, were included in the cohort. CD4+ memory TCRbeta repertoires of a Belgian cohort with known cytomegalovirus serostatus were sequenced in order to replicate a published TCR-based CMV serostatus classifier. Broad study findings and their caveats: A median bootstrapped AUC of around 0.95 with a 95% CI of 0.76-1.00 was achieved on the Belgian cohort by the original-framework classifier. Only CD4+CD45RO+ memory cells were sequenced, in contrast to the original study, in which naive and memory CD4+ and CD8+ populations were covered. The results were interpreted as suggesting that the CMV-associated TCR signature is mostly present in the CD4+ memory repertoire. CMV serostatus prediction reached a median bootstrapped AUC of about 0.96 with the original framework and approximately 0.92 with a US-trained random forest. Among the 160 or so previously reported CMV-associated TCRbeta sequences, about 71 showed up in the CD4+ memory repertoires, with each one found in between one and five individuals.

A FACSAria II was used to sort memory CD4+ T cells, defined as single viable CD3+CD4+CD8-CD45RO+ cells. To determine CMV serostatus, a Roche Elecsys assay was used that detects serum IgG against CMV pp150, pp28, p38 and p52. Following thawing, total CD4+ T cells were enriched through positive selection using CD4 magnetic microbeads. The samples came from a separate study whose specific focus was interrogating the CD4+ T cell memory repertoire. Peripheral blood mononuclear cells were isolated and cryopreserved following standard operating procedures; serum was stored at -80 °C. The staining used CD3-PerCP (BW264/56), CD4-APC (RPA-T4), CD45RO-PE (UCHT1) and CD8-Pacific Orange (3B5) antibodies, and Sytox blue was used to exclude non-viable cells. A remark on this clone: What antigen it recognizes has not been identified. One base away there is no much larger clone; base qualities are not given.

Genomic DNA was extracted from sorted cells with the Quick-DNA Microprep Kit. Amplification of TCRbeta DNA was done with the immunoSEQ hsTCRbeta kit, following the protocol from the manufacturer. TCRbeta libraries were sequenced on an Illumina MiSeq instrument. Per the authors' processing: Following removal of out-of-frame sequences, around 2.4 million distinct TCRbeta sequences were retained, with an average of about 63,000 per individual. Two values were used to score each individual: the count of 164 previously reported CMV-associated TCRbeta sequences and the total count of productive distinct TCRbeta sequences. A beta-binomial model was reimplemented in Python, and scikit-learn random forests with default parameters were trained on data from the US cohort. Classifier performance on the Belgian cohort was summarized as median AUC with percentile confidence intervals calculated over 10,000 bootstrap iterations. Entries here come from immuneACCESS through TCRdb and include only in-frame sequences with V and J called. Some clones fail to appear in such tables; in the studies checked, an unresolved V gene covers under half of the shortfall, and the cause of the remainder is unknown. V, J and clone size were drawn from that table, and D and trimming were deduced from the DNA. Counted in this sample were about 73,000 clones; 78% of them appeared once. Approximately 2.4% of the sample belongs to the ten largest clones.

Based on the germline V gene, the CDR1 and CDR2 sequences are MGHRA and YSYEKL. The CDR3 holds 15 amino acids from the cysteine to the phenylalanine. Only the CDR3 DNA stays, 45 bases, in frame from base 1. V is clipped by 1 base and J by 3 bases, and the sequence between their germline boundaries is 10 bases long. What was sequenced was memory CD4+ T cells from blood. This sequence uses TRBV4-1 and TRBJ1-5, with the D gene too uncertain to name. The sequence derives from an adult in good health and CMV-seropositive. The base sequence is TGCGCCAGCAGCCAAGTTAACGGACTCAATCAGCCCCAGCATTTT. Its translation reads: CASSQVNGLNQPQHF.